The 16 T cell receptor beta chains below were found in one sample sequenced in a study of beta chain features in type 1 diabetes (dated by TCRdb to between 2017 and 2018). Broad study findings and their caveats: In all four CD4+ subsets, TCRB CDR3 length was moderately but significantly shorter in type 1 diabetes patients.

Libraries were constructed by the immunoSEQ multiplex PCR assay. All of the isolated RNA was reverse transcribed with the High Capacity cDNA Reverse Transcription Kit, so expressed TCRB transcripts were sequenced. Here the immuneACCESS table is served through TCRdb, limited to in-frame sequences with V and J called. Missing clones are a known gap in these copies; in checked studies unresolved V genes cover under half, and the rest lacks a known reason. The sample table lists approximately 150,000 clones, more than 60% of them with a count of one. About 0.091% of the sample is held by the ten biggest clonotypes. Antigen specificity for these receptors is unknown. The material sequenced was naive CD4+ T cells from blood. Taken with the paper, the label for cell subset or site translates to: true naive CD4+ T cells. The receptors stem from a man aged 25 to 45 with type 1 diabetes.

CDR3 bases: TGCAGCGTTGTAGCGGCCAAACAAGAGACCCAGTACTTC. Translated, it gives CSVVAAKQETQYF. The chain has TRBV29-1 and TRBJ2-5, with D perhaps matching TRBD2 (6 bases). V lost 4 bases and J lost 2, with 11 bases in between. Germline V gene sequence: CDR1 SQVTM, CDR2 ANQGSEA. This CDR3 region has 13 residues.

A few counts support this clone. The J gene is TRBJ2-1, the V gene TRBV18; 8 nucleotides align to TRBD1. The V and J ends lost 6 bases and 3 bases, in that order; junction bases with no gene match: 7. The CDR3 runs to 15 residues. The germline gives CDR1 KGHSH, CDR2 LQKENI. CDR3 in DNA: TGTGCCAGCTCGCCGGGGACAGGTGACTACAATGAGCAGTTCTTC. The encoded protein is CASSPGTGDYNEQFF. The variable domain in full, with the rest retrieved from reference TRBV18 and TRBJ2-1, is NAGVMQNPRHLVRRRGQEARLRCSPMKGHSHVYWYRQLPEEGLKFMVYLQKENIIDESGMPKERFSAEFPKEGPSILRIQQVVRGDSAAYFCASSPGTGDYNEQFFGPGTRLTVL.

The J gene is TRBJ1-4, the V gene TRBV7-9; 9 nucleotides align to TRBD1. The germline V gene has CDR1 SEHNR and CDR2 FQNEAQ (reference sequence). V was clipped by 6 bases and J by 2 bases; unmatched bases: 7. The CDR3 is made up of 16 amino acids. The CDR3 nucleotides read TGTGCCAGCAGGAGTGGACAGGGGCGCACTAATGAAAAACTGTTTTTT. Encoded protein: CASRSGQGRTNEKLFF.

The chain has TRBV23-1 and TRBJ1-4, with D possibly TRBD1 on 5 matching bases. TRBV23-1 is filed as an ORF, its function uncertain. The CDR3 extends over 17 amino acids. Trimming cost V 0 bases and J 0 bases, with 11 bases left between them. This CDR3 is CASSQSTSGATNEKLFF. In DNA, the CDR3 is TGCGCCAGCAGTCAATCGACCTCGGGGGCAACTAATGAAAAACTGTTTTTT.

J is TRBJ2-2 and V is TRBV18, with D unresolved. The CDR3 covers 15 residues. Germline V gives CDR1 KGHSH, CDR2 LQKENI. Trimming left V 3 bases short and J 1 base short, with 9 bases between. CDR3 coding DNA: TGTGCCAGCTCACCGGATCAAAGGAACACCGGGGAGCTGTTTTTT. This translates into CASSPDQRNTGELFF.

The rearrangement links TRBV9 to TRBJ2-3, with 9 bases identical to TRBD2. The CDR3 sequence is 15 residues long. Germline loops: CDR1 SGDLS, CDR2 YYNGEE. The junction had 8 bases not matched to a gene; V was cut back by 6 bases and J by 3 bases. CDR3 DNA sequence: TGTGCCAGCACCCAGGGTAGCGGGGGAACAGATACGCAGTATTTT. Translating it yields CASTQGSGGTDTQYF.

This clone turned up a few times. The chain employs TRBV30 and TRBJ1-1; D is unresolved. Germline CDR1 and CDR2: GTSNPN and SVGIG (reference sequence). The CDR3 has 13 amino acids. V was trimmed by 3 bases and J by 1 base, leaving 9 bases between them. CDR3 protein: CAWRLTRNTEAFF. CDR3 bases: TGTGCCTGGAGACTAACTAGGAACACTGAAGCTTTCTTT.

The chain links TRBV4-3 to TRBJ2-7; D remains unclear. V lost 0 bases, J lost 3 bases, and 6 bases lay in between. The germline gives CDR1 LGHNA, CDR2 YSLEER. The CDR3 is made up of 13 amino acids. CDR3 bases: TGCGCCAGCAGCCAAGAAGTCCGCTACGAGCAGTACTTC. Protein: CASSQEVRYEQYF.

This chain uses TRBV30 with TRBJ2-7; D is possibly TRBD1 (6 bases). The CDR3 runs to 14 residues. From germline, CDR1 is GTSNPN and CDR2 SVGIG (reference sequence). The germline V and J ends were trimmed by 0 bases and 4 bases, with 13 bases remaining between them. This CDR3 is CAWSVRGGGYEQYF. The CDR3, as DNA: TGTGCCTGGAGTGTACGAGGGGGTGGTTACGAGCAGTACTTC. Full variable domain (remainder filled in from reference TRBV30 and TRBJ2-7): SQTIHQWPATLVQPVGSPLSLECTVEGTSNPNLYWYRQAAGRGLQLLFYSVGIGQISSEVPQNLSASRPQDRQFILSSKKLLLSDSGFYLCAWSVRGGGYEQYFGPGTRLTVT.

This clone has a handful of counts. Other DNA sequences in this specimen translate into the identical CDR3. The chain joins TRBV29-1 to TRBJ2-5; possible D gene TRBD2, 7 bases. In germline, CDR1 is SQVTM, CDR2 ANQGSEA. The V and J ends lost 2 bases and 4 bases respectively, with 8 bases between them. The CDR3 covers 12 residues. CDR3 protein: CSVERGGETQYF. In DNA form, the CDR3 reads TGCAGCGTTGAAAGGGGGGGAGAGACCCAGTACTTC.

This chain connects TRBV7-2 to TRBJ1-5; TRBD1 matches at 10 bases. After removal of 4 bases from V and 5 bases from J, the junction contained 2 bases not matched to a gene. The V gene's germline CDR1 is SGHTA and CDR2 FQGNSA. The CDR3 length is 14 residues. CDR3 bases: TGTGCCAGCAGCTCGACAGGGGGCTATCAGCCCCAGCATTTT. Translated: CASSSTGGYQPQHF.

V gene TRBV29-1 combines with J gene TRBJ1-6; D gene ambiguous. The germline V gene has CDR1 SQVTM and CDR2 ANQGSEA. CDR3 length equals 10 residues. The germline V and J ends were trimmed by 3 bases and 15 bases, with 9 bases remaining between them. CDR3 residues: CSVEANGLHF. The CDR3 region has the DNA TGCAGCGTTGAGGCGAATGGCCTCCACTTT.

This chain connects TRBV28 to TRBJ2-3; D remains ambiguous. Germline CDR1 reads MDHEN; CDR2 reads SYDVKM. This CDR3 contains 14 residues. Deletions cut 5 bases from V and 0 bases from J, with 9 bases between. The CDR3 here is CASSPLTSTDTQYF. DNA of the CDR3: TGTGCCAGCAGTCCTTTGACAAGCACAGATACGCAGTATTTT.

This chain links TRBV27 with TRBJ2-3; TRBD2 aligns across 14 bases. This CDR3 is 18 amino acids long. Trimming at V came to 5 bases and at J to 0 bases, leaving 7 bases not matched to a gene. Germline CDR1 MNHEY, CDR2 SMNVEV (reference sequence). The chain's CDR3 is CASSIRTSGGLSTDTQYF. CDR3 DNA sequence: TGTGCCAGCAGTATCCGGACTAGCGGGGGGCTCAGCACAGATACGCAGTATTTT.

The DNA for the CDR3 is TGTGCCTGGAGTGTACAGGCAGGGGTTAAGGGCTACACCTTC. It specifies CAWSVQAGVKGYTF. The chain has TRBV30 and TRBJ1-2; TRBD1 is a possible D gene (6 bases). CDR1 and CDR2 from the germline V gene are GTSNPN and SVGIG (reference sequence). Trimming removed 0 bases from V and 8 bases from J, with 16 bases in between. This CDR3 region has 14 residues.

This clone was picked up a small number of times. The gene calls are TRBV7-9 and TRBJ2-5; 7 bases fit TRBD1. This CDR3 has 15 residues. Trimming at V came to 7 bases and at J to 2 bases, leaving 10 bases not matched to a gene. CDR1 SEHNR and CDR2 FQNEAQ come from the germline V gene (reference sequence). For the CDR3, the DNA is TGTGCCAGCATCGCACAGGGGCTCCGACAAGAGACCCAGTACTTC. The encoded protein is CASIAQGLRQETQYF.